Below are 27 T cell receptor beta chains sequenced from a single sample in a study of CD8+ T cells in alopecia areata. Treatment meaning: oral pan-JAK inhibitor, 5-10 mg twice daily. As the sequencing template, cDNA was produced by extracting RNA and reverse transcribing it. Assay used: immunoSEQ multiplex PCR; TCRdb lists only in-frame clones, some missing. The sample includes more than 200,000 clones, less than 45% of them seen just once. The specimen was CD4+ T cells sorted from blood, collected at approximately week 39, from a patient treated with tofacitinib. All receptors derive from a human donor with alopecia areata.

The rearrangement uses TRBV5-8 and TRBJ2-5, with D unclear. The CDR3 is made up of 12 amino acids. From germline, CDR1 is SGHTS and CDR2 YDEGEE. V gave up 4 bases and J gave up 7 bases, with 11 bases separating them. The chain's CDR3 is CASSPSSGTQYF. CDR3 DNA: TGTGCCAGCAGCCCGTCTAGTGGGACCCAGTACTTC.

The gene calls are TRBV11-2 and TRBJ2-5; 9 positions agree with TRBD1. J gave up 7 bases and V 5 bases, and 5 bases lay outside the gene matches. This CDR3 has 13 amino acids. Germline CDR1 is SGHAT and CDR2 is FQNNGV. For the CDR3, the DNA is TGTGCCAGCAGCGGGGACAGGGCGGCGACCCAGTACTTC. Amino acids: CASSGDRAATQYF.

The chain joins TRBV2 to TRBJ2-5; D possibly corresponds to TRBD2 (6 bases). The CDR3 length is 14 residues. Germline CDR1 and CDR2: SNHLY and FYNNEI. Trimming left V 4 bases short and J 5 bases short, with 14 bases between. Written as DNA, the CDR3 is TGTGCCAGCAGTGTAGCGGCCCAAAGCGAGACCCAGTACTTC. Translated, it gives CASSVAAQSETQYF.

Remarks on this clone: The same CDR3 is also encoded by other DNA sequences in this sample. This sequence joins TRBV30 and TRBJ2-5, with D unclear. Between the trimmed V and J ends, which lost 1 base and 3 bases, there was a span of 3 bases. The CDR3 runs 11 residues. Germline V gene data show CDR1 as GTSNPN and CDR2 as SVGIG (reference sequence). CDR3 sequence (DNA): TGTGCCTGGAGTGAGAAAGAGACCCAGTACTTC. Amino acid sequence: CAWSEKETQYF.

This clone was counted a few times. This rearrangement joins TRBV2 to TRBJ2-5; 11 nucleotides agree with TRBD1. The CDR3 consists of 17 residues. The germline V gene encodes CDR1 SNHLY and CDR2 FYNNEI. Trimming took 3 bases from V and 4 from J; bases not matched to a gene: 10. The chain's CDR3 is CASSEFGAGTGGETQYF. CDR3 nucleotides: TGTGCCAGCAGTGAGTTCGGAGCGGGGACAGGGGGAGAGACCCAGTACTTC. Based on the CDR3 plus reference TRBV2 and TRBJ2-5, the full variable domain is EPEVTQTPSHQVTQMGQEVILRCVPISNHLYFYWYRQILGQKVEFLVSFYNNEISEKSEIFDDQFSVERPDGSNFTLKIRSTKLEDSAMYFCASSEFGAGTGGETQYFGPGTRLLVL.

This clone turned up a few times. This chain connects TRBV6-5 to TRBJ2-1; TRBD2 agrees at 9 bases. This CDR3 is 14 amino acids long. With V trimmed by 8 bases and J by 3 bases, 5 bases remained unmatched. Germline assignment: CDR1 MNHEY and CDR2 SVGAGI. The CDR3 sequence is CASWRTSDYNEQFF. CDR3 nucleotide sequence: TGTGCCAGCTGGCGGACTAGCGACTACAATGAGCAGTTCTTC.

The chain is built from TRBV6-5 and TRBJ2-5; TRBD2 agrees at 11 bases. CDR3 size: 15 residues. Germline V CDR1 and CDR2: MNHEY, SVGAGI. V dropped 7 bases and J dropped 5; count of bases not matched to a gene: 9. CDR3 amino acids: CASMELAGGQETQYF. The CDR3, as DNA: TGTGCCAGCATGGAGCTAGCGGGAGGTCAGGAGACCCAGTACTTC.

This clone appeared many times. The genes are TRBV2 and TRBJ2-1; D gene uncertain. The CDR3 totals 11 residues. Deletions cut 7 bases from V and 10 bases from J, with 11 bases between. Germline CDR1 and CDR2: SNHLY and FYNNEI. CDR3 amino acids: CASKPSLEQFF. In DNA form, the CDR3 reads TGTGCCAGCAAACCTTCCCTGGAGCAGTTCTTC. The complete variable domain, with remaining parts taken from reference TRBV2 and TRBJ2-1, reads EPEVTQTPSHQVTQMGQEVILRCVPISNHLYFYWYRQILGQKVEFLVSFYNNEISEKSEIFDDQFSVERPDGSNFTLKIRSTKLEDSAMYFCASKPSLEQFFGPGTRLTVL.

Comments on this clone: Other DNA sequences in this specimen translate into the identical CDR3. The chain combines TRBV9 with TRBJ2-3; D is undetermined. The CDR3 has 11 amino acids. Germline loops: CDR1 SGDLS, CDR2 YYNGEE. Deletions cut 3 bases from V and 6 bases from J, with 5 bases between. CDR3: CASSATDTQYF. The CDR3 nucleotides are TGTGCCAGCAGCGCCACGGATACGCAGTATTTT.

This clone was observed at least ten times. This chain uses TRBV7-2 with TRBJ1-5; D is ambiguous. V was clipped by 5 bases and J by 5 bases, with 13 bases between them. This CDR3 spans 14 amino acids. CDR1 is SGHTA, CDR2 FQGNSA, per germline. The chain's CDR3 is CASSQRSGDQPQHF. The CDR3 nucleotides are TGTGCCAGCAGCCAAAGATCGGGCGATCAGCCCCAGCATTTT.

The chain uses TRBV5-1 and TRBJ2-3; D not certain. Germline V gene data show CDR1 as SGHRS and CDR2 as YFSETQ. The CDR3 sequence is 14 residues long. With 3 bases removed from V and 2 bases from J, the gap between germline ends came to 10 bases. In DNA form, the CDR3 reads TGCGCCAGCAGCTCAACCGTTGACACAGATACGCAGTATTTT. Its translation is CASSSTVDTDTQYF.

With regard to this clone: The same CDR3 arises from other DNA sequences in this sample as well. V usage is TRBV4-2 and J usage is TRBJ2-3, with D uncertain. The germline gives CDR1 LGHNA, CDR2 YNFKEQ. The CDR3 extends over 14 amino acids. V lost 0 bases to trimming and J lost 1 base, with 5 bases between them. CDR3: CASSQDPRTDTQYF. The CDR3 nucleotides read TGTGCCAGCAGCCAAGATCCCCGCACAGATACGCAGTATTTT.

The V call is TRBV4-1, the J call TRBJ2-7, with D hard to call. The CDR3 spans 16 residues. Trimming took off 0 bases at V and 3 bases at J, with 15 bases between the two ends. CDR1 and CDR2 (germline): MGHRA, YSYEKL. Here the CDR3 reads CASSQDSGNPVYEQYF. The CDR3 DNA reads TGCGCCAGCAGCCAAGATTCCGGAAATCCAGTCTACGAGCAGTACTTC.

This chain connects TRBV2 to TRBJ2-5; 8 nucleotides align to TRBD2. Losses at the gene ends were 6 bases for V and 5 bases for J; bases not matched to a gene: 5. This CDR3 has 13 amino acids. Per germline, CDR1 SNHLY and CDR2 FYNNEI. CDR3 DNA: TGTGCCAGCAGAACGGGAGGGTGGGAGACCCAGTACTTC. The encoded protein is CASRTGGWETQYF.

Regarding this clone: Other DNA sequences of this sample code for an identical CDR3. V is TRBV20-1 and J is TRBJ2-5; no reliable D call. The CDR3 runs to 11 residues. CDR1 and CDR2 (germline): DFQATT, SNEGSKA (reference sequence). V was cut by 1 base and J by 2 bases, with 2 bases left in between. In DNA form, the CDR3 reads TGCAGTGCTAGAGGACAAGAGACCCAGTACTTC. Translation: CSARGQETQYF.

Only a few counts were recorded for this clone. The genes are TRBV6-5 and TRBJ2-2; D is uncertain. Germline CDR1 reads MNHEY; CDR2 reads SVGAGI. With 0 bases removed from V and 1 base from J, the gap between germline ends came to 6 bases. This CDR3 is built from 15 residues. The CDR3 sequence: CASSYSPVNTGELFF. CDR3 in DNA: TGTGCCAGCAGTTACTCGCCGGTGAACACCGGGGAGCTGTTTTTT.

There are a few counts of this clone. The chain is built from TRBV2 and TRBJ2-7; the match to TRBD1 covers 9 bases. This CDR3 comprises 14 residues. V lost 7 bases, J lost 5 bases, and 9 bases stayed unmatched. Germline V gene lookup returns CDR1 SNHLY and CDR2 FYNNEI. The DNA of the CDR3 is TGTGCCAGCACTGGTACAGGGGGCCTGGACGAGCAGTACTTC. Its translation is CASTGTGGLDEQYF.

The rearrangement links TRBV7-8 to TRBJ1-2, with TRBD1 identical over 9 bases. With 4 bases clipped from V and 8 bases from J, the junction kept 8 bases outside the gene matches. Germline values: CDR1 SGHVS, CDR2 FQNEAQ. This CDR3 is 14 amino acids long. CDR3 protein: CASSYRGQGGGYTF. The CDR3 nucleotides are TGTGCCAGCAGCTATAGGGGACAGGGAGGAGGCTACACCTTC.

The CDR3 sequence: CATSRDKGLYGYTF. In nucleotides, the CDR3 is TGTGCCACCAGCAGAGACAAAGGCCTCTATGGCTACACCTTC. This chain joins TRBV15 and TRBJ1-2; D not resolved. The CDR3 is 14 amino acids. Germline V gene lookup returns CDR1 LNHNV and CDR2 YYDKDF (reference sequence). Trimming took off 0 bases at V and 4 bases at J, with 9 bases between the two ends.

V gene TRBV6-5 combines with J gene TRBJ2-5; D remains unclear. Looked up from germline, CDR1 is MNHEY and CDR2 is SVGAGI. Trimming took off 4 bases at V and 2 bases at J, with 8 bases between the two ends. The CDR3 extends over 13 amino acids. The CDR3 coding sequence is TGTGCCAGCAGTTGGGCTAGGCAAGAGACCCAGTACTTC. This gives the protein CASSWARQETQYF.

The chain is built from TRBV9 and TRBJ2-1; 12 bases map to TRBD2. Germline lookup yields CDR1 SGDLS and CDR2 YYNGEE. J gave up 12 bases and V 0 bases, and 22 bases lay outside the gene matches. This CDR3 is 20 amino acids long. CDR3 amino acids: CASSVGPTSTSGRPVIGQFF. Written as DNA, the CDR3 is TGTGCCAGCAGCGTAGGCCCTACTTCGACTAGCGGGAGACCGGTAATTGGGCAGTTCTTC.

The sample holds one count of this clone. The chain employs TRBV7-2 and TRBJ1-1, with 7 positions matching TRBD1. Germline-derived CDR1 and CDR2 are SGHTA and FQGNSA. The V segment lost 2 bases and the J segment 5 bases; nucleotides outside the gene matches: 2. CDR3 length: 13 amino acids. The CDR3 is CASSLRGQTEAFF. CDR3 sequence (DNA): TGTGCCAGCAGCTTAAGGGGACAGACTGAAGCTTTCTTT.

The rearrangement joins TRBV21-1 to TRBJ2-5; the table's D call of TRBD1 was not tested on the DNA. TRBV21-1 corresponds to a pseudogene. CDR3 size: 15 residues. CDR3 bases: TGTGCCAGCAGCATCACCCCAGGGGGTAGAGAGACCCAGTACTTC. Translated: CASSITPGGRETQYF.

V gene TRBV7-2 combines with J gene TRBJ2-1, with D possibly called TRBD1 or TRBD2 (5 bases each). The CDR3 spans 15 residues. V lost 5 bases to trimming and J lost 4 bases, with 15 bases between them. From germline, CDR1 is SGHTA and CDR2 FQGNSA. The CDR3 protein is CASSRRETGYNEQFF. Here the CDR3 DNA reads TGTGCCAGCAGCCGCCGGGAAACAGGTTACAATGAGCAGTTCTTC.

This clone came up a few times. The V call is TRBV18, the J call TRBJ1-5, with a weak D call TRBD1 (5 bases). Germline assignment: CDR1 KGHSH and CDR2 LQKENI. V shed 5 bases and J shed 5 bases, with 10 bases lying between them. The CDR3 extends over 13 amino acids. For the CDR3, the DNA is TGTGCCAGCTCAACGGGGACGGATCAGCCCCAGCATTTT. Protein sequence: CASSTGTDQPQHF. Combining the CDR3 with reference TRBV18 and TRBJ1-5 gives the whole variable domain NAGVMQNPRHLVRRRGQEARLRCSPMKGHSHVYWYRQLPEEGLKFMVYLQKENIIDESGMPKERFSAEFPKEGPSILRIQQVVRGDSAAYFCASSTGTDQPQHFGDGTRLSIL.

This clone was recorded a few times. The rearrangement uses TRBV11-1 and TRBJ1-1, with D unresolved. The germline V gene encodes CDR1 SGHAT and CDR2 FQDESV (reference sequence). The CDR3 is 13 amino acids. Trimming shortened V by 5 bases and J by 6 bases, and 13 bases separated the two germline ends. CDR3 loop: CASSPRLTAEAFF. The CDR3 bases are TGTGCCAGCAGCCCCCGACTAACCGCTGAAGCTTTCTTT.

This clone came up a few times. The chain has TRBV27 and TRBJ2-3, with no clear D. V was pared by 10 bases and J by 4 bases, with 9 bases between. The CDR3 consists of 11 residues. Germline V gene data show CDR1 as MNHEY and CDR2 as SMNVEV (reference sequence). The CDR3 DNA reads as TGTGCCACTTCCGAGTCAGATACGCAGTATTTT. Its translation is CATSESDTQYF.